In its sample, the clone carrying this T cell receptor (beta chain) was seen a few times. The antigen remains unidentified. This specimen comes from a study of radiation and T cells in renal cell carcinoma. Method: immunoSEQ multiplex PCR; TCRdb's copy keeps in-frame clones and lacks some. The sample includes 90,000 to 100,000 clones, about 79% of them seen just once. Regarding the study as a whole: In blood, top tumor clones expanded by 2 weeks, shrinking by 4.

The CDR3 is 15 residues long. Trimming cost V 0 bases and J 4 bases, with 11 bases left between them. In germline, CDR1 is SGHTA, CDR2 FQGNSA. Time point given: blood 4 weeks post-SBRT, at nephrectomy. Treatment meaning: 15 Gy SBRT to primary tumor, nephrectomy 4 weeks later. This clonotype originated in a man in his 60s with renal cell carcinoma. The V and J genes are TRBV7-2 and TRBJ2-3, with D hard to call. The source was blood, collected from a patient whose treatment included radiotherapy and nephrectomy. This CDR3 is CASSLAPERPDTQYF. CDR3 DNA: TGTGCCAGCAGCTTAGCTCCTGAAAGGCCAGATACGCAGTATTTT.